This T cell receptor (beta chain) was recorded in a study of shared clonotypes between healthy human individuals. Trimming pared 0 bases from V and 1 base from J, leaving 9 bases between. The CDR3 runs to 15 residues. Germline values: CDR1 KGHSH, CDR2 LQKENI. Only in-frame clones appear in the TCRdb table, and some are missing; sequencing was by immunoSEQ multiplex PCR. Of about 1 million clones in the sample, about 75% were seen once. This TCR derives from a man younger than 30 in good health. V gene TRBV18 combines with J gene TRBJ1-2; D is ambiguous. Sequenced input: memory CD4+ T cells sorted from blood. Sample subset: CD45RA-negative fraction. CDR3 coding DNA: TGTGCCAGCTCACCACCTAACAGTAATAACTATGGCTACACCTTC. This gives the protein CASSPPNSNNYGYTF.